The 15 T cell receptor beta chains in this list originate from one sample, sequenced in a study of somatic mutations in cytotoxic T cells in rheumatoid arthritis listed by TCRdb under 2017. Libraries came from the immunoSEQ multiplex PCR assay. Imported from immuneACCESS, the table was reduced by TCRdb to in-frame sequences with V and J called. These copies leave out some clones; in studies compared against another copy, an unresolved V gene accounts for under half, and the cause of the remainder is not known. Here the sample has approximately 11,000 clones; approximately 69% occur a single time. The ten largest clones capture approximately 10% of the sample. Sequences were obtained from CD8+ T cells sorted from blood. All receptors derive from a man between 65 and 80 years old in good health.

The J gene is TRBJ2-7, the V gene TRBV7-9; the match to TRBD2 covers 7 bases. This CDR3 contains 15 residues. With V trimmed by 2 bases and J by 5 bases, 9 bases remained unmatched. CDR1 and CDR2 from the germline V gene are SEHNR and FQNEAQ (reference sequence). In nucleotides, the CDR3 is TGTGCCAGCAGCTTACGCGGGAGAGGGAACCACGAGCAGTACTTC. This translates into CASSLRGRGNHEQYF. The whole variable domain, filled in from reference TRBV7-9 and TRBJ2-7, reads DTGVSQNPRHKITKRGQNVTFRCDPISEHNRLYWYRQTLGQGPEFLTYFQNEAQLEKSRLLSDRFSAERPKGSFSTLEIQRTEQGDSAMYLCASSLRGRGNHEQYFGPGTRLTVT.

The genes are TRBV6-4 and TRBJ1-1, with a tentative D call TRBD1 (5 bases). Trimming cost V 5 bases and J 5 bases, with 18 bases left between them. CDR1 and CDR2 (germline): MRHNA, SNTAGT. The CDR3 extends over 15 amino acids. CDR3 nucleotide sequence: TGTGCCAGCAGTCCGTCCGGGACGCCGGGGACTGAAGCTTTCTTT. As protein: CASSPSGTPGTEAFF.

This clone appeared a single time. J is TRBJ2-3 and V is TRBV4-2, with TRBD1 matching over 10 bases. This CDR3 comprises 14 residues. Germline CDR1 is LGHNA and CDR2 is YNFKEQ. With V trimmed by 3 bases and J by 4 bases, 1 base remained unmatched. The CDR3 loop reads CASSHGTGADTQYF. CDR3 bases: TGTGCCAGCAGCCACGGGACAGGGGCAGATACGCAGTATTTT.

CDR3 bases: TGTGCCAGCAGTTACTCGGGTGGAGCTCGGACTGAAGCTTTCTTT. It yields the protein CASSYSGGARTEAFF. This chain links TRBV6-6 with TRBJ1-1, with D hard to call. V was cut by 0 bases and J by 5 bases, with 13 bases left in between. CDR1 MNHNY and CDR2 SVGAGI come from the germline V gene (reference sequence). CDR3 length: 15 amino acids.

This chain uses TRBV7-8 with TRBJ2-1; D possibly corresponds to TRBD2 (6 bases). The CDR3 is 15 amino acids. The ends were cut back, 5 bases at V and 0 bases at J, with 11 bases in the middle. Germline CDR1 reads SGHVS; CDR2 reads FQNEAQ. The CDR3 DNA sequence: TGTGCCAGCAGCCTGGGACTCACCTCCTACAATGAGCAGTTCTTC. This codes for CASSLGLTSYNEQFF.

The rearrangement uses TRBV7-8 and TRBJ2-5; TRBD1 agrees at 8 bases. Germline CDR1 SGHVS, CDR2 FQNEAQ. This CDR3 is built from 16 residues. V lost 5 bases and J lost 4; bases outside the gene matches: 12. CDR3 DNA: TGTGCCAGCAGCCTCATACAGGGGGTAAAGAGAGAGACCCAGTACTTC. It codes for CASSLIQGVKRETQYF.

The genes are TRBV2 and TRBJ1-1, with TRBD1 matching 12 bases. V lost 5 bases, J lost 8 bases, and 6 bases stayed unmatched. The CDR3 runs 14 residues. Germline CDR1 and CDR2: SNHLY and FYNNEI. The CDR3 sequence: CASSQFGTGGEAFF. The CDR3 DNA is TGTGCCAGCAGTCAATTCGGGACAGGGGGCGAAGCTTTCTTT.

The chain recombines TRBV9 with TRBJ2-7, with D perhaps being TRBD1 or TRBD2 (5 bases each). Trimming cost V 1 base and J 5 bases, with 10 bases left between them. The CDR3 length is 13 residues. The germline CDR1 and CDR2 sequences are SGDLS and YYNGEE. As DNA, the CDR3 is TGTGCCAGCAGCGTATTAGTGGGGGACGAGCAGTACTTC. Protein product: CASSVLVGDEQYF.

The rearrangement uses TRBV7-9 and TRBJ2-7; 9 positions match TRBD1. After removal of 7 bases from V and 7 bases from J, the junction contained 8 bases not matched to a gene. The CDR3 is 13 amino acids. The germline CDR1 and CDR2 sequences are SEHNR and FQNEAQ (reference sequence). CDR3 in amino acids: CASKEQGAGEQYF. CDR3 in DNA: TGTGCCAGCAAAGAACAGGGGGCGGGTGAGCAGTACTTC.

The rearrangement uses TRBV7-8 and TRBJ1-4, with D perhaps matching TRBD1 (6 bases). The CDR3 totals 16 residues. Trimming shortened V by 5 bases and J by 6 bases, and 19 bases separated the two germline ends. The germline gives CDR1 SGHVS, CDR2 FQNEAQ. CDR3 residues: CASSPPPGQKDEKLFF. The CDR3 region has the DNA TGTGCCAGCAGCCCCCCACCCGGACAGAAAGATGAAAAACTGTTTTTT. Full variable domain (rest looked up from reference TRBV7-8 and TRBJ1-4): GAGVSQSPRYKVAKRGQDVALRCDPISGHVSLFWYQQALGQGPEFLTYFQNEAQLDKSGLPSDRFFAERPEGSVSTLKIQRTQQEDSAVYLCASSPPPGQKDEKLFFGSGTQLSVL.

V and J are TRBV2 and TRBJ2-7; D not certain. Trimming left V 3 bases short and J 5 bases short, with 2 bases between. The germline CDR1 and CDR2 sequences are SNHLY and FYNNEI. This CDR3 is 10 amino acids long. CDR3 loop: CASSENEQYF. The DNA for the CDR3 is TGTGCCAGCAGTGAGAACGAGCAGTACTTC.

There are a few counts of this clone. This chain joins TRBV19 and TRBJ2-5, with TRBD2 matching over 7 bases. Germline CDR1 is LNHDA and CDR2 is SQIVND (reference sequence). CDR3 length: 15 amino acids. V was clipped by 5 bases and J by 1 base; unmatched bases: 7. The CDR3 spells CASSWGGGGQETQYF. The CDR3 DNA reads TGTGCCAGTAGTTGGGGCGGGGGAGGCCAAGAGACCCAGTACTTC.

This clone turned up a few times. CDR3 residues: CASSDRPNTEAFF. CDR3 in DNA: TGTGCCAGCAGTGACAGGCCAAACACTGAAGCTTTCTTT. The J gene is TRBJ1-1, the V gene TRBV6-4; D not resolved. V lost 2 bases, J lost 2 bases, and 6 bases lay in between. Looked up from germline, CDR1 is MRHNA and CDR2 is SNTAGT. This CDR3 comprises 13 residues.

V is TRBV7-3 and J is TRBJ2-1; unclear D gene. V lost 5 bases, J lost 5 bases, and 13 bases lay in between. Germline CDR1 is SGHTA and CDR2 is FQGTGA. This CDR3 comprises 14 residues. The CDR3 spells CASSLTGPNNEQFF. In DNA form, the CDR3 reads TGTGCCAGCAGCCTGACTGGACCAAACAATGAGCAGTTCTTC.

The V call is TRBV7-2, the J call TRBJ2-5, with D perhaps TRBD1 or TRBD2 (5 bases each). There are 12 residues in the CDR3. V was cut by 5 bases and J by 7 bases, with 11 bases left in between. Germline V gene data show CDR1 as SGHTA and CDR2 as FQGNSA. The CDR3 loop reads CASSGDGGTQYF. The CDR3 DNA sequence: TGTGCCAGCAGCGGGGACGGAGGGACCCAGTACTTC.